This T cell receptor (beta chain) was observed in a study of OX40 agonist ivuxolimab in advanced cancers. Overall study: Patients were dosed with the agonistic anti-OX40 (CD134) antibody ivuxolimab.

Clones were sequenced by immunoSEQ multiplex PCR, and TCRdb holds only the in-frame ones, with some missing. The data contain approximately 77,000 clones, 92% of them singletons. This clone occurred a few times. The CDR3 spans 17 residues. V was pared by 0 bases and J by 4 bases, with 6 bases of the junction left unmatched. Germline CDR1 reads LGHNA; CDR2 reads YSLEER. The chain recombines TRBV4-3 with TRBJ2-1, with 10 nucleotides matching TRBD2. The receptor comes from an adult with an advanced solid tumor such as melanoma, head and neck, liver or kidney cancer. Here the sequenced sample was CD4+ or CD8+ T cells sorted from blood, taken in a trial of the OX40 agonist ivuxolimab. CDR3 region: CASSQDHTSGVYNEQFF. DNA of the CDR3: TGCGCCAGCAGCCAAGATCACACTAGCGGGGTTTACAATGAGCAGTTCTTC.